The clone carrying this TCR beta chain was seen more than once but under ten times. Its antigen remains unidentified. The repertoire was sequenced with immunoSEQ multiplex PCR; TCRdb's copy has only in-frame clones and lacks some. Of 120,000 or so clones in the sample, about four fifths were seen once. Germline CDR1 is DFQATT and CDR2 is SNEGSKA (reference sequence). This CDR3 contains 11 residues. The V gene lost 2 bases and the J gene lost 1 base, with 2 bases spanning the gap. Stated time point: week 11, during vaccination. Each dose delivered 300 ug of mutant IDH1 20-mer peptide subcutaneously with imiquimod. The data were obtained in a study of a mutant IDH1 vaccine in newly diagnosed glioma. Study-wide findings and caveats: Induction of immune responses by the vaccine occurred in 85% to 95% of patients.

The gene calls are TRBV20-1 and TRBJ2-5; D gene unclear. Sequenced material: PBMCs, taken from a glioma patient whose treatment included an IDH1 peptide vaccine. The origin of this receptor is a man aged 35 to 55 with glioma. The CDR3 DNA is TGCAGTGCTAGACTCCAAGAGACCCAGTACTTC. The encoded protein is CSARLQETQYF.